These 4 T cell receptor beta chains were all obtained from the same sample, sequenced in a study of CD8+ T cells in alopecia areata. Reverse transcribed after extraction, RNA yielded cDNA as the sequencing template. Repertoires were generated with immunoSEQ multiplex PCR, while TCRdb's copy carries only in-frame clones and drops some. In the table there are 5,700 or so clones, approximately 60% of which are singletons. Lesional scalp punch biopsies and peripheral blood came from alopecia areata patients. The sequenced sample was skin, obtained at week 0. These receptors were taken from a human donor with alopecia areata.

The chain recombines TRBV7-8 with TRBJ2-1, with 10 bases lining up with TRBD2. The junction had 10 bases not matched to a gene; V was cut back by 5 bases and J by 3 bases. The CDR3 runs 17 residues. Germline V gene lookup returns CDR1 SGHVS and CDR2 FQNEAQ. CDR3 protein: CASSPWDERGGYNEQFF. CDR3 nucleotide sequence: TGTGCCAGCAGCCCATGGGATGAGCGGGGGGGCTACAATGAGCAGTTCTTC.

This clone has just one count. The chain joins TRBV6-1 to TRBJ1-2, with D possibly being TRBD1 (6 bases). This CDR3 region has 14 residues. V was shortened by 6 bases and J by 6 bases, with 17 bases between the two germline ends. Germline-derived CDR1 and CDR2 are MNHNS and SASEGT. The CDR3 DNA reads as TGTGCCAGCAGGATGGACAGAATAATGCATGGCTACACCTTC. Encoded protein: CASRMDRIMHGYTF.

The rearrangement uses TRBV13 and TRBJ2-4, with TRBD1 matching over 10 bases. Unmatched junction bases numbered 4, after V lost 5 bases and J lost 0 bases. From germline, CDR1 is PRHDT and CDR2 FYEKMQ (reference sequence). This CDR3 spans 16 amino acids. The CDR3 DNA reads TGTGCCAGCAGCGGGGGACAGGGGCTAGCCAAAAACATTCAGTACTTC. It is translated as CASSGGQGLAKNIQYF.

This clone ranks as large. The chain employs TRBV2 and TRBJ2-7; TRBD1 is a possible D gene (5 bases). V was shortened by 8 bases and J by 6 bases, with 17 bases between the two germline ends. Germline CDR1 reads SNHLY; CDR2 reads FYNNEI. CDR3 length equals 13 residues. CDR3 coding DNA: TGTGCCAGCTACTCCGGCGGACAACGCGAGCAGTACTTC. Its protein product is CASYSGGQREQYF. The full variable domain, with the rest looked up from reference TRBV2 and TRBJ2-7, is EPEVTQTPSHQVTQMGQEVILRCVPISNHLYFYWYRQILGQKVEFLVSFYNNEISEKSEIFDDQFSVERPDGSNFTLKIRSTKLEDSAMYFCASYSGGQREQYFGPGTRLTVT.